A single TCR beta chain is shown here with its context. What it binds is unknown. The sample has other DNA sequences that encode this CDR3 too. The data were taken from a study of T cell responses to AZD1222 COVID-19 vaccine. V lost 0 bases, J lost 9 bases, and 5 bases lay in between. Germline CDR1 reads LGHNA; CDR2 reads YSLEER. This CDR3 contains 12 residues. Whole-study findings and limits: A mostly white British donor set with more females was recruited, and clonal diversity was possibly underestimated. Spike-specific TCR breadth and depth grew following two AZD1222 doses. Spike was spanned by vaccine-associated CD4 TCRs, with dominance at 160-218 and 743-854.

The protocol was immunoSEQ multiplex PCR, while the TCRdb copy is restricted to in-frame clones and leaves out a portion. Of just under 150,000 clones in the sample, 88% were seen once. Sequencing was performed on peripheral blood, taken 28 days after the second dose of the MenACWY control vaccine. The sequence derives from an adult who received the MenACWY meningococcal vaccine as a control. The genes are TRBV4-3 and TRBJ2-2; D not certain. The CDR3 reads CASSQDPRELFF. The CDR3 DNA is TGCGCCAGCAGCCAAGACCCCAGGGAGCTGTTTTTT.